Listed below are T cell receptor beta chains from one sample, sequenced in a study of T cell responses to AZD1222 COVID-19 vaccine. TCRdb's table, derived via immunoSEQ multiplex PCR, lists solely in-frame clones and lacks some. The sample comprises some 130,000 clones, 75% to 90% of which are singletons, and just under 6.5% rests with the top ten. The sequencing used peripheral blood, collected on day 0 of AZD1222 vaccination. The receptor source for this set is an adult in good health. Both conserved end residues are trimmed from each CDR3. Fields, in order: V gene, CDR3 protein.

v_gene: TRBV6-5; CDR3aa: ASSFSSGGNTGELF
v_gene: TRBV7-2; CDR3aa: ASSFRQGSYGYT
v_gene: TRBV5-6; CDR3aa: ASSSLLEPYTDTQY
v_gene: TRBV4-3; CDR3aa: ASSQGRDRYTGELF
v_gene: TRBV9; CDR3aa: ASSVGSEIPYGYT
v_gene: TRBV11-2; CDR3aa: ASSLDRASYEQY
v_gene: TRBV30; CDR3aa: AWRGGGRYGYT
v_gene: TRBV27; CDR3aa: ASSSGETQY
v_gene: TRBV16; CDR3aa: ASHIAGNEQF
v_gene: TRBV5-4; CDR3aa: ASSLAVGTYEQY
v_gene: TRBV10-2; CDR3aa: ASSGGQRLNTEAF
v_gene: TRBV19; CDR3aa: ASTPRGGARGNQPQH
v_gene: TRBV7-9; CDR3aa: ASSLQGFGEKLF
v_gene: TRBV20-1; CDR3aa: SASVGTSGNTIY
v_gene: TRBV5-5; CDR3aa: ASSLRVGSYNEQF
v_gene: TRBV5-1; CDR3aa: ASSLEPRTAYEQY
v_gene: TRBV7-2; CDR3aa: ASSLWGQGSGYT
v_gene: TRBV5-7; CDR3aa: ASQPRRQGGDEQY
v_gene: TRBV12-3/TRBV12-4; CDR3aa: ASSFGPVNEQF
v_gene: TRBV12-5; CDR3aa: ASGLLLGGVSLNTEAF
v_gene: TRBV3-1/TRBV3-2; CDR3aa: ASSTTTDTQY
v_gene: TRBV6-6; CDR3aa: ASTDPTSGEKLF
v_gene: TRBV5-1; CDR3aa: ASSLYSGEQF
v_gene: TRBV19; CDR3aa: ASSTGQGATGELF
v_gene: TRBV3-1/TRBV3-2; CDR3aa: ASSHTSGGGNNEQF
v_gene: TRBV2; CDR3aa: ASSAGVGGYEQY
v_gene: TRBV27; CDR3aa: ASSLSRPRYEQY
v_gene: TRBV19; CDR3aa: ASKPSGTGSTDTQY
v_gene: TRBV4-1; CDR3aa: ASSQYVGSGGSEQY
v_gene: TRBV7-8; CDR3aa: ASSFFGGDGEKLF
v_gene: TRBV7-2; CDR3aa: ASSLGQGNYGYT